The 27 T cell receptor beta chains listed next were all sequenced from one sample in a study of technical replicates of blood from several donors (TCRdb year 2017). Library method: the immunoSEQ multiplex PCR assay. As stored in TCRdb, this immuneACCESS dataset retains in-frame rearrangements with V and J assigned. A fraction of the clones does not appear; measured against another copy, unresolved V genes explain less than half of the discrepancy, and the remainder lacks a known reason. This sample is represented by nearly 90,000 clones; roughly 94% of them were singletons. The top ten clonotypes cover 0.34% of the sample. Material for sequencing was T cells isolated from PBMCs. Receptors originate from a human donor in good health.

The V and J genes are TRBV9 and TRBJ1-4; TRBD1 is a possible D gene (5 bases). Trimming took 3 bases from V and 5 from J, leaving 11 bases between them. Germline CDR1 SGDLS, CDR2 YYNGEE. The CDR3 extends over 14 amino acids. CDR3 residues: CASSAPGLNEKLFF. CDR3 sequence (DNA): TGTGCCAGCAGCGCCCCAGGGTTGAATGAAAAACTGTTTTTT.

The chain has TRBV19 and TRBJ2-1; no definite D call. Trimming cost V 7 bases and J 6 bases, with 22 bases left between them. CDR1 and CDR2 (germline): LNHDA, SQIVND (reference sequence). The CDR3 consists of 16 residues. The CDR3 spells CASTPLYAFVFNEQFF. As DNA, the CDR3 is TGTGCCAGTACTCCCCTTTATGCGTTTGTGTTCAATGAGCAGTTCTTC.

V is TRBV5-6 and J is TRBJ1-2; 8 nucleotides agree with TRBD1. The CDR3 totals 16 residues. CDR1 and CDR2 from the germline V gene are SGHDT and YYEEEE. V trimming: 2 bases; J trimming: 5 bases; junction bases outside the gene matches: 11. As DNA, the CDR3 is TGTGCCAGCAGCTTCAGGGAGGCAGGGGGCGTGTATGGCTACACCTTC. Protein product: CASSFREAGGVYGYTF.

This clone was picked up one time. The V and J genes are TRBV19 and TRBJ2-2; no clear D. V lost 3 bases and J lost 1, with 6 bases in between. The germline V gene encodes CDR1 LNHDA and CDR2 SQIVND (reference sequence). This CDR3 has 14 residues. In nucleotides, the CDR3 is TGTGCCAGTAGTATTTTACAGAACACCGGGGAGCTGTTTTTT. This codes for CASSILQNTGELFF.

The chain has TRBV2 and TRBJ1-5, with 8 positions matching TRBD1. The CDR3 has 14 amino acids. V lost 6 bases and J lost 1; bases outside the gene matches: 2. Germline V CDR1 and CDR2: SNHLY, FYNNEI. This CDR3 is CASRTGVSNQPQHF. CDR3 in DNA: TGTGCCAGCAGGACAGGGGTAAGCAATCAGCCCCAGCATTTT.

This clone was seen only once. V gene TRBV27 combines with J gene TRBJ2-1; maybe TRBD1 (6 bases). CDR3 size: 12 residues. Germline values: CDR1 MNHEY, CDR2 SMNVEV (reference sequence). V was clipped by 6 bases and J by 9 bases, with 12 bases between them. CDR3 bases: TGTGCCAGCAGCAGGATAGGGGGTGAGCAGTTCTTC. This encodes CASSRIGGEQFF.

CDR3 sequence reads: CSVEVGTDTYEQYF. CDR3 bases: TGCAGCGTTGAAGTCGGAACAGATACCTACGAGCAGTACTTC. The J gene is TRBJ2-7, the V gene TRBV29-1; D unclear. The CDR3 length is 14 residues. CDR1 SQVTM and CDR2 ANQGSEA come from the germline V gene. V was pared by 1 base and J by 2 bases, with 12 bases between.

This clone appeared once. The junction and the germline gene differ at one end; a read error may be behind it. The chain couples TRBV7-7 to TRBJ2-7; D might be TRBD1 (7 bases). CDR1 and CDR2 (germline): SSHAT, FNYEAQ (reference sequence). This CDR3 contains 13 residues. The CDR3: CASSLPGGYEQYF. The DNA for the CDR3 is TGTGCTAGCAGCTTACCAGGGGGGTACGAGCAGTACTTC. The full variable domain, completed using reference TRBV7-7 and TRBJ2-7, is GAGVSQSPRYKVTKRGQDVTLRCDPISSHATLYWYQQALGQGPEFLTYFNYEAQPDKSGLPSDRFSAERPEGSISTLTIQRTEQRDSAMYRCASSLPGGYEQYFGPGTRLTVT.

J is TRBJ2-7 and V is TRBV4-1; 9 bases fit TRBD2. Per the germline V gene, CDR1 is MGHRA and CDR2 is YSYEKL. This CDR3 has 15 residues. The trim removed 1 base at V and 2 bases at J, leaving 3 bases unmatched. This CDR3 is CASSQGGGRAYEQYF. The CDR3 DNA reads as TGCGCCAGCAGCCAAGGCGGCGGGAGGGCCTACGAGCAGTACTTC.

The CDR3 nucleotides are TGTGCCAGCAGTTTTCCCTCCAGGGGGGCGACGGATTTTAGCAATCAGCCCCAGCATTTT. Encoded protein: CASSFPSRGATDFSNQPQHF. The V call is TRBV28, the J call TRBJ1-5; TRBD1 agrees at 7 bases. The ends lost 3 bases at V and 0 bases at J; junction bases unmatched: 17. CDR1 MDHEN and CDR2 SYDVKM come from the germline V gene. This CDR3 is 20 amino acids long. Based on the CDR3 plus reference TRBV28 and TRBJ1-5, the full variable domain is DVKVTQSSRYLVKRTGEKVFLECVQDMDHENMFWYRQDPGLGLRLIYFSYDVKMKEKGDIPEGYSVSREKKERFSLILESASTNQTSMYLCASSFPSRGATDFSNQPQHFGDGTRLSIL.

The rearrangement uses TRBV7-3 and TRBJ2-1, with 9 bases matching TRBD2. Trimming cost V 1 base and J 0 bases; bases outside gene matches: 4. Germline-derived CDR1 and CDR2 are SGHTA and FQGTGA. The CDR3 contains 17 residues. The CDR3 DNA reads as TGTGCCAGCAGCTTAATTGGTAGCGGGAGCTCCTACAATGAGCAGTTCTTC. Translation gives CASSLIGSGSSYNEQFF.

V gene TRBV18 combines with J gene TRBJ2-7; D gene unclear. V was trimmed by 5 bases and J by 3 bases, leaving 5 bases between them. Germline CDR1 reads KGHSH; CDR2 reads LQKENI. This CDR3 is built from 11 residues. The CDR3, as DNA: TGTGCCAGCTCAGAGCTCTACGAGCAGTACTTC. Amino acids: CASSELYEQYF.

The chain has TRBV14 and TRBJ2-1; D remains unclear. V was clipped by 4 bases and J by 0 bases, with 10 bases between them. Germline-derived CDR1 and CDR2 are SGHDN and FVKESK. This CDR3 comprises 15 residues. The CDR3 coding sequence is TGTGCCAGCAGCCGAGGAGAGAGCTCCTACAATGAGCAGTTCTTC. It codes for CASSRGESSYNEQFF.

V usage is TRBV19 and J usage is TRBJ1-4; no clear D. Between the trimmed V and J ends, which lost 7 bases and 5 bases, there was a span of 14 bases. The CDR3 length is 14 residues. CDR1 and CDR2 from the germline V gene are LNHDA and SQIVND (reference sequence). The CDR3 region is CASKDRLENEKLFF. The CDR3 nucleotides are TGTGCCAGTAAGGATAGGCTAGAAAATGAAAAACTGTTTTTT.

The chain uses TRBV14 and TRBJ1-4; possibly TRBD1 for D (6 bases). This CDR3 comprises 15 residues. V dropped 3 bases and J dropped 7 bases, with 15 bases sitting between them. CDR1 is SGHDN and CDR2 is FVKESK in the germline V gene. CDR3 in DNA: TGTGCCAGCAGCCAGGTGGCAGGGGTTATTGAAAAACTGTTTTTT. This translates into CASSQVAGVIEKLFF.

V usage is TRBV30 and J usage is TRBJ1-1; a possible D gene is TRBD1 (5 bases). Germline V gene lookup returns CDR1 GTSNPN and CDR2 SVGIG (reference sequence). The V end was cut by 5 bases, the J end by 12 bases, with 16 bases between. CDR3 size: 11 residues. CDR3 DNA: TGTGCCTGGGCTACGGGGGGTAGTCCTTTCTTT. Protein: CAWATGGSPFF.

The V call is TRBV7-8, the J call TRBJ2-3; 7 bases are a match to TRBD2. J lost 1 base, V lost 1 base, and 14 bases had no gene match. The CDR3 loop spans 19 amino acids. The germline gives CDR1 SGHVS, CDR2 FQNEAQ. The chain's CDR3 is CASSLGWGRGSSGTDTQYF. In DNA, the CDR3 is TGTGCCAGCAGCTTAGGCTGGGGACGCGGGAGTAGTGGCACAGATACGCAGTATTTT.

V and J are TRBV11-2 and TRBJ1-2, with TRBD1 matching over 7 bases. Germline trimming cut 5 bases from V and 7 bases from J; bases unmatched to any gene: 7. Germline CDR1 SGHAT, CDR2 FQNNGV. This CDR3 has 13 residues. Here the CDR3 reads CASSLARGLGYTF. CDR3 nucleotides: TGTGCCAGCAGCCTAGCTAGGGGGCTTGGCTACACCTTC.

This chain connects TRBV10-1 to TRBJ2-3; 7 nucleotides align to TRBD1. Trimming cost V 10 bases and J 3 bases; bases outside gene matches: 10. CDR3 length: 14 amino acids. Germline V gene sequence: CDR1 WNHNN, CDR2 SYGVQD (reference sequence). This CDR3 reads CAIQIQGYTDTQYF. DNA for the CDR3: TGCGCCATCCAGATACAGGGGTATACAGATACGCAGTATTTT.

V and J are TRBV5-8 and TRBJ2-7; tentative D call: TRBD1 (6 bases). This CDR3 spans 17 amino acids. In germline, CDR1 is SGHTS, CDR2 YDEGEE. V dropped 10 bases and J dropped 0 bases, with 26 bases sitting between them. The CDR3 sequence: CAGPSRDIPVFSYEQYF. Here the CDR3 DNA reads TGTGCCGGCCCTTCCCGGGACATCCCTGTCTTCTCCTACGAGCAGTACTTC.

The chain is built from TRBV6-5 and TRBJ1-5, with 8 bases lining up with TRBD1. Germline CDR1 reads MNHEY; CDR2 reads SVGAGI. The CDR3 spans 12 residues. CDR3 sequence: CGTGLRGQPQHF. CDR3 DNA sequence: TGTGGGACAGGGCTGCGGGGACAGCCCCAGCATTTT.

V is TRBV11-3 and J is TRBJ1-3; D gene ambiguous. Germline lookup yields CDR1 SGHNT and CDR2 YENEEA. Trimming took off 1 base at V and 0 bases at J, with 7 bases between the two ends. The length of the CDR3 is 15 residues. CDR3 in amino acids: CASSLGPHSGNTIYF. The DNA of the CDR3 is TGTGCCAGCAGCTTAGGGCCTCACTCTGGAAACACCATATATTTT.

This chain links TRBV7-3 with TRBJ1-2, with 9 bases that match TRBD1. CDR3 length equals 14 residues. With V trimmed by 3 bases and J by 8 bases, 7 bases remained unmatched. CDR1 SGHTA and CDR2 FQGTGA come from the germline V gene. The CDR3 sequence is CASSFNTGGDGYTF. The CDR3 DNA sequence: TGTGCCAGCAGCTTTAACACAGGGGGCGACGGCTACACCTTC.

CDR3 bases: TGTGCCAGCACTAGGAAAGCGGGAGGAACCGGGGAGCTGTTTTTT. This gives the protein CASTRKAGGTGELFF. This chain uses TRBV27 with TRBJ2-2; TRBD2 matches at 9 bases. The V gene's germline CDR1 is MNHEY and CDR2 SMNVEV (reference sequence). The CDR3 is made up of 15 amino acids. V dropped 7 bases and J dropped 5; count of bases not matched to a gene: 8.

The chain combines TRBV9 with TRBJ2-1; D possibly corresponds to TRBD2 (6 bases). The CDR3 length is 13 residues. Germline CDR1 SGDLS, CDR2 YYNGEE. V was trimmed by 1 base and J by 13 bases, leaving 15 bases between them. The CDR3 nucleotides are TGTGCCAGCAGCGTAAGGAGGGGACTTAGACAGTTCTTC. Translation: CASSVRRGLRQFF.

The V call is TRBV18, the J call TRBJ2-6; 9 bases are a match to TRBD1. This CDR3 has 17 residues. Per the germline V gene, CDR1 is KGHSH and CDR2 is LQKENI. V lost 5 bases, J lost 0 bases, and 5 bases stayed unmatched. CDR3 nucleotides: TGTGCCAGCTCAAGGACAGGGGCCGTCTCTGGGGCCAACGTCCTGACTTTC. It codes for CASSRTGAVSGANVLTF.

J is TRBJ2-7 and V is TRBV2; 8 nucleotides align to TRBD1. The CDR3 is 12 residues long. The trim removed 5 bases at V and 6 bases at J, leaving 3 bases unmatched. Germline CDR1 and CDR2: SNHLY and FYNNEI. CDR3 bases: TGTGCCAGCAGTCCAGACAGGGGCGAGCAGTACTTC. This codes for CASSPDRGEQYF.